This TCR beta chain is drawn from a study of Tregs in tolerant kidney transplant recipients. On this clone itself: The antigen is not known.

Germline V CDR1 and CDR2: MGHDK, SYGVNS. CDR3 length equals 15 residues. V gave up 2 bases and J gave up 0 bases, with 10 bases separating them. Study results and caveats: Biological reproducibility was not directly addressed in this study.

The protocol was immunoSEQ multiplex PCR, while the TCRdb copy is restricted to in-frame clones and leaves out a portion. This table holds about 69,000 clones, 85% to 90% found once. The sequence came from a human donor who received a combined kidney and bone marrow transplant. Sample: CD4+ T cells from blood, taken before the transplant. This chain uses TRBV25-1 with TRBJ1-1, with D tentatively TRBD1 (6 bases). DNA of the CDR3: TGTGCCAGCAGTGAACCGACAGGCATGAACACTGAAGCTTTCTTT. Translation: CASSEPTGMNTEAFF.